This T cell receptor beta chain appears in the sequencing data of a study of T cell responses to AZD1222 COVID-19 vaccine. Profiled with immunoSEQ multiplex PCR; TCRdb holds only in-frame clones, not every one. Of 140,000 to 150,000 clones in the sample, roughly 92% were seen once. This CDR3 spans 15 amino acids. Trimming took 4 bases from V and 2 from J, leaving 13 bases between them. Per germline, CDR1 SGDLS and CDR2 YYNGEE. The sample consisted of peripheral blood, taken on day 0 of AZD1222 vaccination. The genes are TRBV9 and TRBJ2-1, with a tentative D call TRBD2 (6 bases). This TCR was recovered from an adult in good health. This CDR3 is CASSQAGGTYNEQFF. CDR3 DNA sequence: TGTGCCAGCAGCCAGGCGGGCGGGACCTACAATGAGCAGTTCTTC. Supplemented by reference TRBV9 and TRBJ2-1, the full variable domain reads DSGVTQTPKHLITATGQRVTLRCSPRSGDLSVYWYQQSLDQGLQFLIQYYNGEERAKGNILERFSAQQFPDLHSELNLSSLELGDSALYFCASSQAGGTYNEQFFGPGTRLTVL.